Following are 3 T cell receptor beta chains from one sample sequenced in a study of blood T cell repertoires in COVID-19. Repertoires were generated with immunoSEQ multiplex PCR, while TCRdb's copy carries only in-frame clones and drops some. The sample lists approximately 210,000 clones, 80% seen once, with 3.5% to 4.5% in the top ten. Sequencing input: PBMCs or T cells enriched from blood (not recorded which). Every receptor here comes from a man aged 25-45 years with acute COVID-19.

This chain joins TRBV29-1 and TRBJ2-7, with TRBD1 matching 8 bases. Trimming removed 5 bases from V and 4 bases from J; junction bases left unmatched: 10. Germline V lookup: CDR1 SQVTM, CDR2 ANQGSEA. CDR3 length: 14 amino acids. The CDR3 loop is CSVSGRQGFYEQYF. In nucleotides, the CDR3 is TGCAGCGTTTCCGGGAGACAGGGGTTTTACGAGCAGTACTTC.

The chain combines TRBV3-1 (or the pseudogene TRBV3-2) with TRBJ2-7, with D hard to call. V was trimmed by 2 bases and J by 5 bases, leaving 4 bases between them. Germline assignment: CDR1 LGHDT and CDR2 YNNKEL (reference sequence). This CDR3 is built from 11 residues. CDR3 nucleotides: TGTGCCAGCAGCCAATTAGACGAGCAGTACTTC. Translating it yields CASSQLDEQYF.

This chain connects TRBV9 to TRBJ1-1; 7 positions match TRBD1. The germline gives CDR1 SGDLS, CDR2 YYNGEE. There are 13 residues in the CDR3. V shed 6 bases and J 5 bases; nucleotides not matched to a gene: 7. In DNA form, the CDR3 reads TGTGCCAGCAACCCCCCAGGGGGAACTGAAGCTTTCTTT. Its translation is CASNPPGGTEAFF.